This entry lists 18 T cell receptor beta chains sequenced from one sample in a study of OX40 agonist ivuxolimab in advanced cancers. The method was immunoSEQ multiplex PCR; TCRdb's version includes in-frame clones alone and lacks a portion of them. In the table there are tens of thousands of clones, 84% of which are singletons. Sample: CD4+ or CD8+ T cells sorted from blood, taken in a trial of the OX40 agonist ivuxolimab. Receptors were obtained from an adult with an advanced solid tumor such as melanoma, head and neck, liver or kidney cancer.

The chain joins TRBV6-5 to TRBJ1-2, with D perhaps matching TRBD1 (5 bases). Trimming stripped 6 bases from V and 3 bases from J, with 11 bases between. This CDR3 has 13 amino acids. The V gene's germline CDR1 is MNHEY and CDR2 SVGAGI. CDR3: CASRTDIDYGYTF. The CDR3 DNA is TGTGCCAGCAGAACGGACATTGACTATGGCTACACCTTC.

V is TRBV7-9 and J is TRBJ2-5; the match to TRBD2 covers 8 bases. The CDR3 sequence is 16 residues long. Germline CDR1 and CDR2: SEHNR and FQNEAQ (reference sequence). The J segment lost 4 bases and the V segment lost 5 bases, leaving 12 bases of the junction unmatched. The CDR3 nucleotides are TGTGCCAGCAGCCCCCTTTGGGCGGGAGGAGTAGAGACCCAGTACTTC. It codes for CASSPLWAGGVETQYF.

The chain joins TRBV5-6 to TRBJ1-2; TRBD1 is a possible D gene (6 bases). This CDR3 is built from 13 residues. The V gene's germline CDR1 is SGHDT and CDR2 YYEEEE. Trimming cost V 4 bases and J 2 bases, with 9 bases left between them. In DNA form, the CDR3 reads TGTGCCAGCAGCACAGGGCAAAACTATGGCTACACCTTC. The encoded protein is CASSTGQNYGYTF.

The V call is TRBV5-1, the J call TRBJ2-2, with a possible D match to TRBD2 (6 bases). V lost 2 bases and J 4 bases, leaving 9 bases between the germline ends. CDR3 size: 14 residues. Germline V gene sequence: CDR1 SGHRS, CDR2 YFSETQ. The CDR3 loop is CASSLLAGTGELFF. The CDR3 DNA is TGCGCCAGCAGCTTACTAGCCGGCACCGGGGAGCTGTTTTTT.

Regarding this clone: Other nucleotide sequences in the sample specify the same CDR3. This sequence joins TRBV6-5 and TRBJ2-1; 13 nucleotides match TRBD2. CDR3 length equals 15 residues. The germline gives CDR1 MNHEY, CDR2 SVGAGI. V trimming: 6 bases; J trimming: 12 bases; junction bases outside the gene matches: 11. The CDR3 spells CASRPGGLAGFTQFF. DNA for the CDR3: TGTGCCAGCAGGCCCGGGGGACTAGCGGGATTTACGCAGTTCTTC.

The chain recombines TRBV29-1 with TRBJ1-1; TRBD1 matches 7 bases. The germline V gene has CDR1 SQVTM and CDR2 ANQGSEA. The V gene end was trimmed by 4 bases and the J gene end by 5 bases; junction bases not matched to a gene: 13. There are 15 residues in the CDR3. The chain's CDR3 is CSVGPQGGRMTEAFF. CDR3 sequence (DNA): TGCAGCGTTGGGCCCCAGGGGGGGCGAATGACTGAAGCTTTCTTT.

This rearrangement joins TRBV18 to TRBJ1-1; D is perhaps TRBD1 (5 bases). Looked up from germline, CDR1 is KGHSH and CDR2 is LQKENI. The CDR3 totals 17 residues. Deletions cut 3 bases from V and 1 base from J, with 18 bases between. CDR3 DNA: TGTGCCAGCTCACCGTATGAACCGGGACTCAAGAACACTGAAGCTTTCTTT. Translating it yields CASSPYEPGLKNTEAFF.

The genes are TRBV7-2 and TRBJ1-4; D is unresolved. The CDR3 has 14 amino acids. Germline V gene lookup returns CDR1 SGHTA and CDR2 FQGNSA. The V gene lost 6 bases and the J gene lost 12 bases, with 20 bases spanning the gap. CDR3 amino acids: CASSATIQGSQLFF. CDR3 nucleotides: TGTGCCAGCAGTGCTACCATTCAAGGTAGTCAACTGTTTTTT.

The chain links TRBV11-2 to TRBJ2-7; no clear D. V lost 3 bases and J 4 bases, leaving 4 bases between the germline ends. The germline V gene has CDR1 SGHAT and CDR2 FQNNGV. The CDR3 length is 11 residues. The CDR3 DNA reads TGTGCCAGCAGCTTCAATTACGAGCAGTACTTC. It is translated as CASSFNYEQYF.

The J gene is TRBJ2-7, the V gene TRBV11-2; D gene unclear. The length of the CDR3 is 12 residues. Germline V lookup: CDR1 SGHAT, CDR2 FQNNGV. Trimming removed 0 bases at V and 7 bases at J, with 7 bases between. The CDR3 DNA is TGTGCCAGCAGCTTAGATCGGGCAGAGCAGTACTTC. This translates into CASSLDRAEQYF.

The genes are TRBV5-6 and TRBJ1-3, with D uncertain. Germline-derived CDR1 and CDR2 are SGHDT and YYEEEE. V lost 1 base to trimming and J lost 2 bases, with 7 bases between them. The CDR3 runs to 14 residues. For the CDR3, the DNA is TGTGCCAGCAGCTTGCGCGGAGCTGGAAACACCATATATTTT. It yields the protein CASSLRGAGNTIYF.

The chain carries TRBV6-5 and TRBJ2-5; D unclear. Germline CDR1 reads MNHEY; CDR2 reads SVGAGI. The CDR3 spans 11 residues. Trimming left V 5 bases short and J 4 bases short, with 5 bases between. CDR3 nucleotide sequence: TGTGCCAGCAGTAATAGAGAGACCCAGTACTTC. It translates to CASSNRETQYF.

This chain links TRBV4-1 with TRBJ2-5, with 11 bases matching TRBD2. Looked up from germline, CDR1 is MGHRA and CDR2 is YSYEKL. This CDR3 region has 17 residues. V lost 1 base, J lost 7 bases, and 11 bases stayed unmatched. Here the CDR3 DNA reads TGCGCCAGCAGCCAAGGTGGTGTAGCGGGGGGGCCGGGGACCCAGTACTTC. This codes for CASSQGGVAGGPGTQYF.

The V and J genes are TRBV5-6 and TRBJ1-1; D is unresolved. The V gene lost 0 bases and the J gene lost 5 bases, with 17 bases spanning the gap. CDR3 size: 16 residues. Germline CDR1 and CDR2: SGHDT and YYEEEE. The CDR3, as DNA: TGTGCCAGCAGCTTGGGTTACAGTCGTGACTTTACTGAAGCTTTCTTT. It translates to CASSLGYSRDFTEAFF. Combining the CDR3 with reference TRBV5-6 and TRBJ1-1 gives the whole variable domain DAGVTQSPTHLIKTRGQQVTLRCSPKSGHDTVSWYQQALGQGPQFIFQYYEEEERQRGNFPDRFSGHQFPNYSSELNVNALLLGDSALYLCASSLGYSRDFTEAFFGQGTRLTVV.

The chain has TRBV18 and TRBJ2-3; 10 bases map to TRBD2. Per the germline V gene, CDR1 is KGHSH and CDR2 is LQKENI. V dropped 0 bases and J dropped 6; count of bases not matched to a gene: 3. The CDR3 is made up of 15 amino acids. The CDR3 spells CASSPPASGSDTQYF. CDR3 sequence (DNA): TGTGCCAGCTCACCACCGGCTAGCGGGAGCGATACGCAGTATTTT. Together with reference TRBV18 and TRBJ2-3, the CDR3 gives the full variable domain: NAGVMQNPRHLVRRRGQEARLRCSPMKGHSHVYWYRQLPEEGLKFMVYLQKENIIDESGMPKERFSAEFPKEGPSILRIQQVVRGDSAAYFCASSPPASGSDTQYFGPGTRLTVL.

The chain joins TRBV19 to TRBJ1-3; D gene ambiguous. CDR1 and CDR2 (germline): LNHDA, SQIVND (reference sequence). The V and J ends lost 3 bases and 0 bases respectively, with 6 bases between them. This CDR3 contains 14 residues. In DNA, the CDR3 is TGTGCCAGTAGTATCCTGCGCTCTGGAAACACCATATATTTT. This encodes CASSILRSGNTIYF.

The chain combines TRBV19 with TRBJ2-7; D might be TRBD1 or TRBD2, each matching 6 bases. The length of the CDR3 is 15 residues. Germline V CDR1 and CDR2: LNHDA, SQIVND (reference sequence). V was shortened by 4 bases and J by 0 bases, with 13 bases between the two germline ends. Here the CDR3 DNA reads TGTGCCAGTAGTACGGCGGGACACTACTCCTACGAGCAGTACTTC. Protein sequence: CASSTAGHYSYEQYF.

The CDR3 DNA reads TGTGCCAGTAGTACTGCCACGGTCTCATATGGCTACACCTTC. This gives the protein CASSTATVSYGYTF. The chain links TRBV19 to TRBJ1-2; D remains unclear. V was clipped by 4 bases and J by 5 bases, with 14 bases between them. Germline assignment: CDR1 LNHDA and CDR2 SQIVND (reference sequence). This CDR3 contains 14 residues.